Each of the 20 T cell receptor beta chains below was sequenced from the same sample in a study of technical replicates of blood from a handful of donors. Produced via immunoSEQ multiplex PCR; TCRdb's table is partial and in-frame only. The sample holds around 93,000 clones; around 93% are singletons and the top ten take 0.34%. The sequencing input was T cells isolated from PBMCs. The origin of the receptors is a human donor in good health.

The V gene is TRBV19, the J gene TRBJ2-7, with D possibly being TRBD2 (5 bases). The CDR3 spans 16 residues. Trimming shortened V by 5 bases and J by 4 bases, and 21 bases separated the two germline ends. Germline V gives CDR1 LNHDA, CDR2 SQIVND (reference sequence). The CDR3: CASSPSGSGRYYEQYF. For the CDR3, the DNA is TGTGCCAGTAGTCCATCTGGGAGTGGTCGGTATTACGAGCAGTACTTC.

The chain employs TRBV27 and TRBJ1-2; D gene uncertain. This CDR3 region has 15 residues. Germline CDR1 MNHEY, CDR2 SMNVEV (reference sequence). Trimming took off 0 bases at V and 2 bases at J, with 10 bases between the two ends. CDR3 nucleotide sequence: TGTGCCAGCAGTTTATCTTTCCAGAAGAACTATGGCTACACCTTC. Translation gives CASSLSFQKNYGYTF.

In its sample, this clone was seen once. This sequence joins TRBV9 and TRBJ2-1; D is perhaps TRBD2 (6 bases). From germline, CDR1 is SGDLS and CDR2 YYNGEE. Deletions cut 0 bases from V and 4 bases from J, with 11 bases between. The length of the CDR3 is 15 residues. The CDR3 loop is CASSVVVAEYNEQFF. The CDR3 DNA reads TGTGCCAGCAGCGTAGTAGTAGCGGAGTACAATGAGCAGTTCTTC.

CDR3 coding DNA: TGTGCCAGCAGTTTGGTACAGGGACGGAGCAATCAGCCCCAGCATTTT. Translating gives CASSLVQGRSNQPQHF. The rearrangement joins TRBV28 to TRBJ1-5, with D possibly matching TRBD1 (6 bases). The CDR3 spans 16 residues. V was cut by 3 bases and J by 1 base, with 13 bases left in between. Germline V lookup: CDR1 MDHEN, CDR2 SYDVKM.

The CDR3 protein is CASSIEAPPYGYTF. The CDR3 DNA is TGTGCCAGTAGTATAGAAGCCCCACCGTATGGCTACACCTTC. This chain links TRBV19 with TRBJ1-2; no firm D call. Germline V gene data show CDR1 as LNHDA and CDR2 as SQIVND (reference sequence). The V end lost 0 bases, the J end lost 5 bases, and 10 bases lay between the germline ends. This CDR3 spans 14 amino acids.

Only one count was recorded for this clone. This chain uses TRBV29-1 with TRBJ2-7; D remains ambiguous. V shed 4 bases and J shed 4 bases, with 11 bases lying between them. From germline, CDR1 is SQVTM and CDR2 ANQGSEA. The CDR3 consists of 12 residues. The CDR3 DNA follows: TGCAGCGTTGGCTACAGCAAGTACGAGCAGTACTTC. Its translation is CSVGYSKYEQYF.

The V gene is TRBV9, the J gene TRBJ2-7, with 7 bases identical to TRBD2. The germline gives CDR1 SGDLS, CDR2 YYNGEE. With V trimmed by 3 bases and J by 2 bases, 11 bases remained unmatched. CDR3 length: 16 residues. CDR3 DNA: TGTGCCAGCAGCGGGGGAGAAGCGGGATTAACCTACGAGCAGTACTTC. Residues: CASSGGEAGLTYEQYF. The whole variable domain, remainder taken from reference TRBV9 and TRBJ2-7, is DSGVTQTPKHLITATGQRVTLRCSPRSGDLSVYWYQQSLDQGLQFLIQYYNGEERAKGNILERFSAQQFPDLHSELNLSSLELGDSALYFCASSGGEAGLTYEQYFGPGTRLTVT.

The chain combines TRBV9 with TRBJ1-2; D possibly corresponds to TRBD1 (5 bases). Germline values: CDR1 SGDLS, CDR2 YYNGEE. V shed 0 bases and J shed 2 bases, with 5 bases lying between them. The CDR3 is made up of 13 amino acids. The CDR3 is CASSVDRNYGYTF. CDR3 nucleotide sequence: TGTGCCAGCAGCGTAGACAGGAACTATGGCTACACCTTC. Using reference TRBV9 and TRBJ1-2 for the parts outside the CDR3, the full variable domain is DSGVTQTPKHLITATGQRVTLRCSPRSGDLSVYWYQQSLDQGLQFLIQYYNGEERAKGNILERFSAQQFPDLHSELNLSSLELGDSALYFCASSVDRNYGYTFGSGTRLTVV.

CDR3 in amino acids: CAWSVQENSPLHF. DNA for the CDR3: TGTGCCTGGAGTGTACAGGAAAATTCACCCCTCCACTTT. The rearrangement uses TRBV30 and TRBJ1-6; D may be TRBD1 (5 bases). Per the germline V gene, CDR1 is GTSNPN and CDR2 is SVGIG (reference sequence). Trimming took off 0 bases at V and 7 bases at J, with 7 bases between the two ends. This CDR3 spans 13 amino acids.

This clone was found a few times. The chain carries TRBV27 and TRBJ1-5, with D unclear. The CDR3 is 13 residues long. Germline assignment: CDR1 MNHEY and CDR2 SMNVEV (reference sequence). Trimming removed 3 bases from V and 7 bases from J, with 10 bases in between. In DNA, the CDR3 is TGTGCCAGCAGTTTTAGCTCCATACAGCCCCAGCATTTT. Its protein product is CASSFSSIQPQHF.

The CDR3 bases are TGCGCCAGCAGCGTGGGACAGGGCTTATCCTACGAGCAGTACTTC. Protein product: CASSVGQGLSYEQYF. This chain joins TRBV5-1 and TRBJ2-7; 9 bases line up with TRBD1. Germline values: CDR1 SGHRS, CDR2 YFSETQ. After removal of 4 bases from V and 1 base from J, the junction contained 6 bases not matched to a gene. The CDR3 covers 15 residues.

This CDR3 is CASSLSRNYGYTF. The CDR3 DNA reads TGTGCCAGCAGTTTATCCAGGAACTATGGCTACACCTTC. The rearrangement joins TRBV28 to TRBJ1-2, with no clear D. Germline V gives CDR1 MDHEN, CDR2 SYDVKM. The CDR3 has 13 residues. Trimming removed 1 base at V and 2 bases at J, with 5 bases between.

The rearrangement joins TRBV6-8 to TRBJ1-5; 7 nucleotides line up with TRBD1. V gave up 2 bases and J gave up 0 bases; unmatched junction bases: 4. Germline assignment: CDR1 MNHGY and CDR2 SAAAGT. There are 16 residues in the CDR3. The CDR3: CASSYPGTVSNQPQHF. The CDR3, as DNA: TGTGCCAGCAGTTACCCCGGGACAGTTAGCAATCAGCCCCAGCATTTT.

The chain combines TRBV10-3 with TRBJ1-2; 12 nucleotides line up with TRBD1. V shed 10 bases, J shed 8 bases, and the junction held 11 bases outside the gene matches. Looked up from germline, CDR1 is ENHRY and CDR2 is SYGVKD. This CDR3 has 14 residues. CDR3 coding DNA: TGTGCCACCGCCGGGACAGGGGGCGCCGGGGGCTACACCTTC. Amino acids: CATAGTGGAGGYTF.

The rearrangement joins TRBV9 to TRBJ2-3; tentative D call: TRBD2 (6 bases). With 0 bases removed from V and 1 base from J, the gap between germline ends came to 12 bases. This CDR3 has 16 residues. Germline V gene data show CDR1 as SGDLS and CDR2 as YYNGEE. In DNA form, the CDR3 reads TGTGCCAGCAGCGTAGGTGGGGCTAGCGGCACAGATACGCAGTATTTT. Residues: CASSVGGASGTDTQYF.

CDR3 amino acids: CATSRGLAASKFSYEQYF. The CDR3 bases are TGTGCCACCAGCAGGGGACTAGCGGCCTCAAAATTCTCCTACGAGCAGTACTTC. The J gene is TRBJ2-7, the V gene TRBV15; 11 positions agree with TRBD2. This CDR3 spans 18 amino acids. V shed 3 bases, J shed 0 bases, and the junction held 10 bases outside the gene matches. Germline CDR1 is LNHNV and CDR2 is YYDKDF (reference sequence).

This chain joins TRBV18 and TRBJ2-1; D uncertain. Per the germline V gene, CDR1 is KGHSH and CDR2 is LQKENI. Trimming removed 3 bases at V and 3 bases at J, with 9 bases between. This CDR3 contains 14 residues. DNA for the CDR3: TGTGCCAGCTCACCCCCAGAGGTCTACAATGAGCAGTTCTTC. This codes for CASSPPEVYNEQFF.

The genes are TRBV11-2 and TRBJ2-5; 9 nucleotides match TRBD2. CDR3 length: 15 residues. CDR1 is SGHAT, CDR2 FQNNGV, per germline. J lost 7 bases, V lost 7 bases, and 13 bases had no gene match. CDR3 sequence: CASKSIAGVGGTQYF. CDR3 bases: TGTGCCAGCAAGTCGATAGCGGGAGTAGGAGGGACCCAGTACTTC.

The V gene is TRBV5-6, the J gene TRBJ2-5, with D perhaps matching TRBD2 (5 bases). The CDR3 contains 15 residues. With 1 base removed from V and 5 bases from J, the gap between germline ends came to 15 bases. Germline V CDR1 and CDR2: SGHDT, YYEEEE. The CDR3 spells CASSLIQERYETQYF. DNA of the CDR3: TGTGCCAGCAGCTTGATTCAAGAGCGGTATGAGACCCAGTACTTC. The variable domain in full, with the rest retrieved from reference TRBV5-6 and TRBJ2-5, is DAGVTQSPTHLIKTRGQQVTLRCSPKSGHDTVSWYQQALGQGPQFIFQYYEEEERQRGNFPDRFSGHQFPNYSSELNVNALLLGDSALYLCASSLIQERYETQYFGPGTRLLVL.

The chain combines TRBV9 with TRBJ2-7; 8 positions match TRBD2. Germline V gene data show CDR1 as SGDLS and CDR2 as YYNGEE. V shed 3 bases, J shed 4 bases, and the junction held 0 bases outside the gene matches. There are 12 residues in the CDR3. CDR3 loop: CASSAGGYEQYF. CDR3 nucleotides: TGTGCCAGCAGCGCGGGGGGGTACGAGCAGTACTTC.